Here is one T cell receptor (beta chain) with its context. The sample belongs to a study of blood T cell repertoires in COVID-19. Study-wide background: Sites across the United States, Italy and Spain contributed samples from acute and convalescent COVID-19. The analysed material was cDNA or gDNA that came from T cells, B-cell-depleted T cells, or PBMCs.

Using immunoSEQ multiplex PCR, the repertoire was profiled, and TCRdb retains in-frame clones only, with some absent. In the table there are approximately 150,000 clones, about 87% of which are singletons. There are 17 residues in the CDR3. CDR1 and CDR2 from the germline V gene are MNHNS and SASEGT. V dropped 4 bases and J dropped 0 bases, with 16 bases sitting between them. This clonotype was obtained from a woman aged 55-70 years who had recovered from COVID-19. This chain uses TRBV6-1 with TRBJ1-5; weak D call: TRBD1 (6 bases). Source material: peripheral blood. The CDR3 region is CASSVQLQGHSNQPQHF. As DNA, the CDR3 is TGTGCCAGCAGTGTGCAGTTACAGGGCCATAGCAATCAGCCCCAGCATTTT.